This T cell receptor beta chain was documented in a study of blood T cell repertoires in COVID-19. Overall study: From the United States, Italy and Spain came samples of acute and convalescent COVID-19. Sample material is recorded as cDNA or gDNA derived from T cells, B-cell-depleted T cells, or PBMCs.

Produced via immunoSEQ multiplex PCR; TCRdb's table is partial and in-frame only. The table shows about 200,000 clones, with around four fifths occurring only once. Trimming removed 1 base from V and 4 bases from J; junction bases left unmatched: 5. The CDR3 covers 16 residues. Germline-derived CDR1 and CDR2 are LGHDT and YNNKEL (reference sequence). This clonotype was obtained from a human donor in a cohort sampled during active COVID-19. The chain links TRBV3-1 (or the pseudogene TRBV3-2) to TRBJ2-3; 10 bases agree with TRBD2. The specimen was peripheral blood. The CDR3 region is CASSQAGLAVPDTQYF. CDR3 DNA sequence: TGTGCCAGCAGCCAAGCTGGACTAGCGGTCCCAGATACGCAGTATTTT.